These 27 T cell receptor beta chains originate from one sample sequenced in a study of blood T cell repertoires in COVID-19. TCRdb's copy holds only in-frame clones and misses some; the assay was immunoSEQ multiplex PCR. This sample has around 250,000 clones; about 84% occur once, and the top ten carry approximately 2%. The sample comprised PBMCs or T cells enriched from blood (not recorded which). These receptors all come from a woman between 50 and 59 years old who had recovered from COVID-19.

This clone was observed a handful of times. This chain uses TRBV4-3 with TRBJ1-3, with no clear D. Between the trimmed V and J ends, which lost 5 bases and 2 bases, there was a span of 13 bases. CDR1 and CDR2 (germline): LGHNA, YSLEER. The CDR3 spans 15 residues. The CDR3 here is CASSATVTPGNTIYF. The CDR3 region has the DNA TGCGCCAGCAGCGCCACGGTCACCCCTGGAAACACCATATATTTT.

This chain links TRBV5-1 with TRBJ1-2; D gene uncertain. CDR1 and CDR2 (germline): SGHRS, YFSETQ. Trimming removed 4 bases at V and 4 bases at J, with 14 bases between. The CDR3 is 14 amino acids. CDR3 in amino acids: CASSDLTGSYGYTF. The CDR3 DNA reads TGCGCCAGCAGCGACTTGACCGGGAGCTATGGCTACACCTTC.

The rearrangement links TRBV7-9 to TRBJ2-7, with 8 nucleotides matching TRBD1. The CDR3 has 15 residues. Trimming at V came to 1 base and at J to 1 base, leaving 3 bases not matched to a gene. The germline V gene encodes CDR1 SEHNR and CDR2 FQNEAQ (reference sequence). Written as DNA, the CDR3 is TGTGCCAGCAGCTTAGTTGGACAGGGTTCCTACGAGCAGTACTTC. Amino acid sequence: CASSLVGQGSYEQYF.

The chain has TRBV4-2 and TRBJ2-4; 7 nucleotides line up with TRBD1. This CDR3 is built from 15 residues. Trimming cost V 6 bases and J 3 bases; bases outside gene matches: 8. The germline V gene encodes CDR1 LGHNA and CDR2 YNFKEQ. CDR3 bases: TGTGCCAGCAGGGGACAGCTTTTAGGCAAAAACATTCAGTACTTC. It encodes CASRGQLLGKNIQYF.

This clone is a singleton in its sample. The rearrangement joins TRBV7-6 to TRBJ2-5; no definite D call. The germline CDR1 and CDR2 sequences are SGHVS and FNYEAQ. V gave up 3 bases and J gave up 1 base, with 12 bases separating them. This CDR3 comprises 15 residues. Here the CDR3 DNA reads TGTGCCAGCAGCTTTCGCGTACAGAGCCAAGAGACCCAGTACTTC. It is translated as CASSFRVQSQETQYF.

V gene TRBV7-3 combines with J gene TRBJ2-3; maybe TRBD2 (6 bases). This CDR3 comprises 14 residues. Germline CDR1 and CDR2: SGHTA and FQGTGA. Trimming removed 5 bases at V and 4 bases at J, with 13 bases between. CDR3 DNA sequence: TGTGCCAGCAGCACCCCCGGAGGGGCAGATACGCAGTATTTT. It codes for CASSTPGGADTQYF. The whole variable domain, remainder taken from reference TRBV7-3 and TRBJ2-3, is GAGVSQTPSNKVTEKGKYVELRCDPISGHTALYWYRQSLGQGPEFLIYFQGTGAADDSGLPNDRFFAVRPEGSVSTLKIQRTERGDSAVYLCASSTPGGADTQYFGPGTRLTVL.

DNA for the CDR3: TGTGCCAGCAGCTCCTTAGGGGGGGGCTACGAGCAGTACTTC. This sequence encodes CASSSLGGGYEQYF. V and J are TRBV9 and TRBJ2-7, with D perhaps matching TRBD2 (7 bases). Germline V CDR1 and CDR2: SGDLS, YYNGEE. This CDR3 is 14 amino acids long. V was trimmed by 4 bases and J by 3 bases, leaving 14 bases between them.

The chain couples TRBV21-1 to TRBJ2-5; TRBD2, the table's D call, was not compared with the DNA. TRBV21-1 is a pseudogene. The CDR3 runs to 15 residues. The CDR3, as DNA: TGTGCCAGCAGCATACCATCTTCGGAGAGGGAGACCCAGTACTTC. It is translated as CASSIPSSERETQYF.

The V and J genes are TRBV7-9 and TRBJ2-5; 12 bases fit TRBD2. V shed 5 bases and J 6 bases; nucleotides not matched to a gene: 10. This CDR3 region has 16 residues. Per the germline V gene, CDR1 is SEHNR and CDR2 is FQNEAQ (reference sequence). Here the CDR3 reads CASSARTSGDIKTQYF. The CDR3 nucleotides read TGTGCCAGCAGCGCCAGGACTAGCGGGGATATTAAGACCCAGTACTTC. Combining the CDR3 with reference TRBV7-9 and TRBJ2-5 gives the whole variable domain DTGVSQNPRHKITKRGQNVTFRCDPISEHNRLYWYRQTLGQGPEFLTYFQNEAQLEKSRLLSDRFSAERPKGSFSTLEIQRTEQGDSAMYLCASSARTSGDIKTQYFGPGTRLLVL.

The CDR3 reads CASSQDRTSGSNEQFF. The DNA of the CDR3 is TGCGCCAGCAGCCAAGATAGGACTAGCGGGAGCAATGAGCAGTTCTTC. V and J are TRBV4-3 and TRBJ2-1; 13 bases fit TRBD2. This CDR3 comprises 16 residues. V trimming: 0 bases; J trimming: 6 bases; junction bases outside the gene matches: 2. From germline, CDR1 is LGHNA and CDR2 YSLEER.

The chain combines TRBV27 with TRBJ2-1; D not resolved. Germline values: CDR1 MNHEY, CDR2 SMNVEV (reference sequence). CDR3 size: 17 residues. Trimming took 2 bases from V and 6 from J, leaving 20 bases between them. Here the CDR3 DNA reads TGTGCCAGCAGTTTACCGACCTTGGGTCCAGCAGGCAATGAGCAGTTCTTC. Translation gives CASSLPTLGPAGNEQFF.

This clone was counted once. V gene TRBV30 combines with J gene TRBJ1-1, with D unresolved. V was pared by 0 bases and J by 6 bases, with 17 bases between. The CDR3 contains 15 residues. From germline, CDR1 is GTSNPN and CDR2 SVGIG (reference sequence). For the CDR3, the DNA is TGTGCCTGGAGTGTACTTCCAAACCCAGGCGCTGAAGCTTTCTTT. This encodes CAWSVLPNPGAEAFF. The full variable domain, its missing parts supplied by reference TRBV30 and TRBJ1-1, is SQTIHQWPATLVQPVGSPLSLECTVEGTSNPNLYWYRQAAGRGLQLLFYSVGIGQISSEVPQNLSASRPQDRQFILSSKKLLLSDSGFYLCAWSVLPNPGAEAFFGQGTRLTVV.

J is TRBJ2-1 and V is TRBV5-6, with D unclear. Between the trimmed V and J ends, which lost 3 bases and 3 bases, there was a span of 10 bases. The length of the CDR3 is 14 residues. Looked up from germline, CDR1 is SGHDT and CDR2 is YYEEEE. CDR3 in DNA: TGTGCCAGCAGCTCGCCGCGGTTCTACAATGAGCAGTTCTTC. Residues: CASSSPRFYNEQFF.

The rearrangement uses TRBV2 and TRBJ2-2, with D possibly matching TRBD1 (5 bases). The CDR3 is 15 residues long. Deletions cut 2 bases from V and 2 bases from J, with 9 bases between. Germline assignment: CDR1 SNHLY and CDR2 FYNNEI. The CDR3 DNA reads TGTGCCAGCAGTGAAAGCAGGGCTAACACCGGGGAGCTGTTTTTT. Encoded protein: CASSESRANTGELFF.

The chain couples TRBV28 to TRBJ1-2, with D possibly TRBD1 on 5 matching bases. Germline V gene lookup returns CDR1 MDHEN and CDR2 SYDVKM. The CDR3 has 14 amino acids. Trimming left V 6 bases short and J 7 bases short, with 18 bases between. The chain's CDR3 is CASRSPRGVRGYTF. The CDR3 DNA sequence: TGTGCCAGCAGGTCTCCACGGGGGGTCCGTGGCTACACCTTC.

This rearrangement joins TRBV6-6 to TRBJ2-1; 9 nucleotides line up with TRBD2. Per the germline V gene, CDR1 is MNHNY and CDR2 is SVGAGI (reference sequence). The trim removed 5 bases at V and 13 bases at J, leaving 15 bases unmatched. The CDR3 is 15 amino acids. The CDR3 nucleotides read TGTGCCAGCAGTAATCCGGGACTAGCCGCGCCCGTTCAGTTCTTC. It specifies CASSNPGLAAPVQFF.

This chain links TRBV3-1 (or the pseudogene TRBV3-2) with TRBJ1-5, with D perhaps matching TRBD1 (5 bases). Germline V gene lookup returns CDR1 LGHDT and CDR2 YNNKEL (reference sequence). The length of the CDR3 is 14 residues. V lost 4 bases and J lost 6, with 13 bases in between. The DNA of the CDR3 is TGTGCCAGCAGCCTTGGAGGGGAGGGTCAGCCCCAGCATTTT. Protein product: CASSLGGEGQPQHF.

The chain links TRBV4-2 to TRBJ1-1, with 7 bases fitting TRBD1. Germline V gene sequence: CDR1 LGHNA, CDR2 YNFKEQ. The CDR3 runs to 14 residues. The ends lost 1 base at V and 1 base at J; junction bases unmatched: 0. CDR3 loop: CASSQGQGNTEAFF. CDR3 nucleotide sequence: TGTGCCAGCAGCCAAGGACAGGGGAACACTGAAGCTTTCTTT.

The chain is built from TRBV18 and TRBJ1-1; D possibly corresponds to TRBD1 (5 bases). This CDR3 spans 16 amino acids. Trimming removed 3 bases from V and 1 base from J, with 15 bases in between. The germline CDR1 and CDR2 sequences are KGHSH and LQKENI. In DNA form, the CDR3 reads TGTGCCAGCTCACCGCTCCCGGCAGGGCAGAACACTGAAGCTTTCTTT. Its protein is CASSPLPAGQNTEAFF.

The chain couples TRBV20-1 to TRBJ2-4; TRBD1 aligns across 8 bases. V shed 6 bases and J 12 bases; nucleotides not matched to a gene: 7. This CDR3 spans 11 amino acids. Germline V lookup: CDR1 DFQATT, CDR2 SNEGSKA (reference sequence). The CDR3 loop is CSAPDRAYQYF. CDR3 sequence (DNA): TGCAGTGCCCCGGACAGGGCGTATCAGTACTTC.

The chain links TRBV6-4 to TRBJ2-6, with TRBD2 as a possible D gene (5 bases). The germline CDR1 and CDR2 sequences are MRHNA and SNTAGT. V dropped 0 bases and J dropped 0 bases, with 6 bases sitting between them. The CDR3 contains 16 residues. The CDR3 loop is CASSDSRASGANVLTF. The CDR3 DNA reads TGTGCCAGCAGTGACTCGCGGGCCTCTGGGGCCAACGTCCTGACTTTC.

As for this clone: Within the sample, other DNA sequences also encode this same CDR3. The chain combines TRBV6-5 with TRBJ1-2; 7 nucleotides match TRBD1. The CDR3 has 13 residues. CDR1 is MNHEY and CDR2 is SVGAGI in the germline V gene. V lost 8 bases, J lost 3 bases, and 6 bases stayed unmatched. CDR3 region: CASSPTGDYGYTF. The CDR3 bases are TGTGCCAGCTCCCCAACAGGGGACTATGGCTACACCTTC.

This chain connects TRBV18 to TRBJ2-1; 7 nucleotides match TRBD2. Unmatched junction bases numbered 9, after V lost 0 bases and J lost 4 bases. The CDR3 consists of 17 residues. Germline values: CDR1 KGHSH, CDR2 LQKENI. Here the CDR3 DNA reads TGTGCCAGCTCACCACCGATCTGGACTAGAGATTACAATGAGCAGTTCTTC. Encoded protein: CASSPPIWTRDYNEQFF.

The chain employs TRBV10-3 and TRBJ2-3; TRBD2 agrees at 10 bases. CDR1 is ENHRY and CDR2 is SYGVKD in the germline V gene. V lost 4 bases, J lost 4 bases, and 11 bases stayed unmatched. The CDR3 length is 17 residues. The CDR3 protein is CAISGITGTSVSDTQYF. The CDR3 region has the DNA TGTGCCATCAGTGGGATAACCGGGACTAGCGTCTCAGATACGCAGTATTTT.

The gene calls are TRBV24-1 and TRBJ2-1, with a tentative D call TRBD1 (6 bases). From germline, CDR1 is KGHDR and CDR2 SFDVKD. CDR3 size: 17 residues. The ends were cut back, 2 bases at V and 1 base at J, with 14 bases in the middle. The CDR3 sequence is CATSDSKQGFSYNEQFF. The CDR3 nucleotides read TGTGCCACCAGTGATTCTAAACAGGGATTTTCCTACAATGAGCAGTTCTTC.

The chain uses TRBV19 and TRBJ1-5, with unresolved D. V was cut by 4 bases and J by 7 bases, with 11 bases left in between. Germline-derived CDR1 and CDR2 are LNHDA and SQIVND (reference sequence). This CDR3 is built from 13 residues. The CDR3 DNA reads TGTGCCAGTAGTACTGAGGAGAGGCAGCCCCAGCATTTT. It codes for CASSTEERQPQHF.

This clone was seen a single time. This chain uses TRBV21-1 with TRBJ2-6; the table's D call of TRBD2 was not tested on the DNA. TRBV21-1 is flagged as a pseudogene. CDR3 length equals 16 residues. This CDR3 reads CASSKVPGDGANVLTF. CDR3 nucleotides: TGTGCCAGCAGCAAAGTCCCGGGGGATGGGGCCAACGTCCTGACTTTC.